Listed here are 18 T cell receptor beta chains from one sample, sequenced in a study of T cell responses to AZD1222 COVID-19 vaccine. Assay used: immunoSEQ multiplex PCR; TCRdb lists only in-frame clones, some missing. The sample includes fewer than 30,000 clones, around 87% of them seen just once. Sequencing was performed on peripheral blood, taken 28 days after the second AZD1222 dose. All receptors derive from an adult who received the AZD1222 COVID-19 vaccine.

The gene calls are TRBV2 and TRBJ2-3; 7 positions match TRBD2. The V segment lost 8 bases and the J segment 4 bases; nucleotides outside the gene matches: 6. The CDR3 runs to 13 residues. The germline V gene encodes CDR1 SNHLY and CDR2 FYNNEI. CDR3 protein: CASGVAGADTQYF. CDR3 nucleotides: TGTGCCAGCGGGGTCGCGGGGGCAGATACGCAGTATTTT. The full variable domain, in which reference TRBV2 and TRBJ2-3 provide the parts outside the CDR3, is EPEVTQTPSHQVTQMGQEVILRCVPISNHLYFYWYRQILGQKVEFLVSFYNNEISEKSEIFDDQFSVERPDGSNFTLKIRSTKLEDSAMYFCASGVAGADTQYFGPGTRLTVL.

The rearrangement joins TRBV25-1 to TRBJ2-2; 7 bases map to TRBD2. CDR1 is MGHDK, CDR2 SYGVNS, per germline. J was trimmed by 0 bases and V by 6 bases; bases with no gene match: 4. CDR3 length: 15 amino acids. The CDR3 region has the DNA TGTGCCAGCAGAACCGGGACTACGAACACCGGGGAGCTGTTTTTT. This gives the protein CASRTGTTNTGELFF.

The V and J genes are TRBV7-3 and TRBJ1-2; 7 nucleotides agree with TRBD1. Germline assignment: CDR1 SGHTA and CDR2 FQGTGA. V shed 3 bases, J shed 6 bases, and the junction held 10 bases outside the gene matches. There are 15 residues in the CDR3. CDR3 sequence (DNA): TGTGCCAGCAGCTTGTCTCCAGACAGGGTCGATGGCTACACCTTC. Residues: CASSLSPDRVDGYTF. The variable domain in full, with the rest retrieved from reference TRBV7-3 and TRBJ1-2, is GAGVSQTPSNKVTEKGKYVELRCDPISGHTALYWYRQSLGQGPEFLIYFQGTGAADDSGLPNDRFFAVRPEGSVSTLKIQRTERGDSAVYLCASSLSPDRVDGYTFGSGTRLTVV.

V gene TRBV9 combines with J gene TRBJ2-5; D perhaps matches TRBD1 (5 bases). The CDR3 extends over 14 amino acids. Germline CDR1 reads SGDLS; CDR2 reads YYNGEE. Trimming removed 0 bases from V and 7 bases from J, with 13 bases in between. The CDR3 region is CASSVEGFQGTQYF. CDR3 nucleotides: TGTGCCAGCAGCGTAGAGGGTTTTCAGGGGACCCAGTACTTC. Supplemented by reference TRBV9 and TRBJ2-5, the full variable domain reads DSGVTQTPKHLITATGQRVTLRCSPRSGDLSVYWYQQSLDQGLQFLIQYYNGEERAKGNILERFSAQQFPDLHSELNLSSLELGDSALYFCASSVEGFQGTQYFGPGTRLLVL.

In this sample, this clone turned up once. The chain joins TRBV5-1 to TRBJ2-4, with D maybe TRBD2 (6 bases). The V end was cut by 3 bases, the J end by 6 bases, with 13 bases between. The CDR3 loop spans 14 amino acids. Germline CDR1 and CDR2: SGHRS and YFSETQ. The CDR3 is CASSSGEGGNIQYF. The CDR3 region has the DNA TGCGCCAGCAGCTCAGGCGAGGGAGGAAACATTCAGTACTTC.

The gene calls are TRBV2 and TRBJ1-4, with 7 bases identical to TRBD1. Germline V gives CDR1 SNHLY, CDR2 FYNNEI. The CDR3 length is 15 residues. V was pared by 10 bases and J by 7 bases, with 15 bases of the junction left unmatched. The CDR3 DNA follows: TGTGCCACCACCCGGGACAGTGGTCTGGGTGAAAAACTGTTTTTT. Its protein is CATTRDSGLGEKLFF.

The genes are TRBV20-1 and TRBJ2-1; 8 bases match TRBD2. CDR1 and CDR2 (germline): DFQATT, SNEGSKA (reference sequence). This CDR3 has 11 amino acids. V lost 3 bases and J lost 12; bases outside the gene matches: 4. This chain's CDR3 is CSASPRGGQFF. The DNA for the CDR3 is TGCAGTGCTAGTCCACGGGGGGGGCAGTTCTTC.

V is TRBV4-1 and J is TRBJ2-1, with 8 bases identical to TRBD2. Germline trimming cut 2 bases from V and 6 bases from J; bases unmatched to any gene: 12. This CDR3 is built from 17 residues. CDR1 and CDR2 (germline): MGHRA, YSYEKL. CDR3 in amino acids: CASSQPLLGLDVNEQFF. DNA of the CDR3: TGCGCCAGCAGCCAACCTTTATTGGGACTAGATGTCAATGAGCAGTTCTTC.

The chain carries TRBV7-2 and TRBJ2-7, with TRBD1 matching over 7 bases. Trimming removed 4 bases from V and 0 bases from J; junction bases left unmatched: 3. The germline V gene encodes CDR1 SGHTA and CDR2 FQGNSA. CDR3 size: 14 residues. The CDR3 region is CASSSDRTSYEQYF. CDR3 DNA sequence: TGTGCCAGCAGCTCGGACAGGACCTCCTACGAGCAGTACTTC.

This clone was seen only once. The chain uses TRBV9 and TRBJ1-4; 8 bases map to TRBD1. Germline V gene lookup returns CDR1 SGDLS and CDR2 YYNGEE. V shed 4 bases and J 4 bases; nucleotides not matched to a gene: 9. The CDR3 is 16 residues long. As DNA, the CDR3 is TGTGCCAGCAGCCGCAGCCCGGGACAGGATAATGAAAAACTGTTTTTT. The encoded protein is CASSRSPGQDNEKLFF.

The genes are TRBV28 and TRBJ1-5; possibly TRBD1 for D (5 bases). Trimming stripped 7 bases from V and 4 bases from J, with 17 bases between. CDR3 length equals 15 residues. The germline gives CDR1 MDHEN, CDR2 SYDVKM. CDR3 bases: TGTGCCAGCACCCCGGAGGGAAGGGGTAATCAGCCCCAGCATTTT. Translated: CASTPEGRGNQPQHF.

The chain has TRBV12-3 or TRBV12-4 and TRBJ1-1, with TRBD1 matching over 7 bases. This CDR3 contains 12 residues. Germline trimming cut 4 bases from V and 5 bases from J; bases unmatched to any gene: 1. This CDR3 is CASSSQGTEAFF. The CDR3 DNA follows: TGTGCCAGCAGTTCACAGGGGACTGAAGCTTTCTTT.

V gene TRBV11-2 combines with J gene TRBJ2-5, with D unresolved. The V and J ends lost 5 bases and 1 base respectively, with 2 bases between them. The CDR3 spans 11 residues. The germline V gene encodes CDR1 SGHAT and CDR2 FQNNGV. This CDR3 is CASSLQETQYF. CDR3 bases: TGTGCCAGCAGCCTCCAAGAGACCCAGTACTTC.

The chain carries TRBV5-1 and TRBJ2-7; D is unresolved. There are 13 residues in the CDR3. Trimming took off 2 bases at V and 3 bases at J, with 9 bases between the two ends. Looked up from germline, CDR1 is SGHRS and CDR2 is YFSETQ. CDR3 protein: CASSLDPGYEQYF. The CDR3 nucleotides read TGCGCCAGCAGCTTAGATCCGGGCTACGAGCAGTACTTC.

This chain uses TRBV1 with TRBJ2-7; TRBD1 is taken as the D call from the table, unchecked against the DNA. TRBV1 constitutes a pseudogene. The CDR3 length is 13 residues. In nucleotides, the CDR3 is TGCACCAGCAGCCCCACTTGGGCAGGTCTCCCGTACTTC. This gives the protein CTSSPTWAGLPYF.

The chain carries TRBV19 and TRBJ2-2, with 10 bases aligning to TRBD2. CDR1 and CDR2 from the germline V gene are LNHDA and SQIVND (reference sequence). The CDR3 runs to 16 residues. Trimming removed 9 bases from V and 5 bases from J; junction bases left unmatched: 12. The CDR3 here is CASSISGTSVTGELFF. Here the CDR3 DNA reads TGTGCCAGCAGCATTTCCGGGACTAGCGTTACCGGGGAGCTGTTTTTT. Drawing the rest from reference TRBV19 and TRBJ2-2, the complete variable domain is DGGITQSPKYLFRKEGQNVTLSCEQNLNHDAMYWYRQDPGQGLRLIYYSQIVNDFQKGDIAEGYSVSREKKESFPLTVTSAQKNPTAFYLCASSISGTSVTGELFFGEGSRLTVL.

The rearrangement joins TRBV30 to TRBJ1-5, with D unclear. V lost 2 bases, J lost 1 base, and 15 bases lay in between. The germline V gene has CDR1 GTSNPN and CDR2 SVGIG (reference sequence). CDR3 length: 16 amino acids. The CDR3 DNA is TGTGCCTGGAGTCCCCGTTTGCTACCCAGCAATCAGCCCCAGCATTTT. Its protein is CAWSPRLLPSNQPQHF.

The gene calls are TRBV27 and TRBJ2-7, with D uncertain. This CDR3 contains 13 residues. Germline V gene data show CDR1 as MNHEY and CDR2 as SMNVEV (reference sequence). The V gene lost 5 bases and the J gene lost 3 bases, with 11 bases spanning the gap. DNA of the CDR3: TGTGCCAGCAGTATCACGTGGAGCTACGAGCAGTACTTC. Translating gives CASSITWSYEQYF.